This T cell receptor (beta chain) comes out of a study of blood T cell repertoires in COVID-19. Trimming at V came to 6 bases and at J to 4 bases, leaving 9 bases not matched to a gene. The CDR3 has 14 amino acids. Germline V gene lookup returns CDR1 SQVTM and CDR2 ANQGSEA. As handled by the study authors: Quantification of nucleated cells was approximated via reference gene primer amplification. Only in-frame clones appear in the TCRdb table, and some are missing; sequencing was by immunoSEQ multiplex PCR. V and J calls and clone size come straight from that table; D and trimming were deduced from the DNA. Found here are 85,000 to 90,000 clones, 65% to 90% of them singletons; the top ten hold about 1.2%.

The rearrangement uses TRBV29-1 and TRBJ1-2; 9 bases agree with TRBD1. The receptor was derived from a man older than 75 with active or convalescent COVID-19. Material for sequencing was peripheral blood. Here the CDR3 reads CSVKTQGAGYGYTF. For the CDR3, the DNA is TGCAGCGTGAAAACACAGGGGGCAGGCTATGGCTACACCTTC. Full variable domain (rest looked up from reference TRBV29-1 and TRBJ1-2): SAVISQKPSRDICQRGTSLTIQCQVDSQVTMMFWYRQQPGQSLTLIATANQGSEATYESGFVIDKFPISRPNLTFSTLTVSNMSPEDSSIYLCSVKTQGAGYGYTFGSGTRLTVV.